This T cell receptor (delta chain) was captured by sequencing in a study of Vδ1+ human thymocytes. Study outcomes and limitations: In the thymus, TRG and TRD repertoires looked highly polyclonal with Gaussian CDR3 lengths.

The template was reverse-transcribed extracted RNA. CDR3 amplicons came from multiplex PCR with pooled V-gene forward and constant-region reverse primers. TCRdb reapplied CATT to the multiplex PCR reads. The sample contains just under 55,000 delta-chain clones, 15% to 20% of which appear only once. The ends were cut back, 1 base at V and 0 bases at J, with 27 bases in the middle. Germline V lookup: CDR1 TSWWSYY, CDR2 QGS. This CDR3 is built from 21 residues. Alphabeta T cells were depleted, then CD3+ Vdelta1+ Vdelta2- thymocytes were FACS-sorted. Details on this clone: The antigen is undetermined.

The source is a boy younger than two who had congenital heart surgery. Sequencing was carried out using Vdelta1+ gamma-delta thymocytes from the thymus. Subset defined: FACS-sorted CD3+ TCRalphabeta- TCRVdelta1+ TCRVdelta2- thymocytes. V and J are TRDV1 and TRDJ1; maybe TRDD2 (9 bases). CDR3 amino acids: CALGEPLLPTPTGGYTDKLIF. The CDR3 DNA is TGTGCTCTTGGGGAACCCCTCCTTCCTACCCCTACTGGGGGGTACACCGATAAACTCATCTTT.